This T cell receptor beta chain was recovered during a study of T cell responses to AZD1222 COVID-19 vaccine. The CDR3 runs to 14 residues. V was pared by 5 bases and J by 10 bases, with 20 bases between. Germline assignment: CDR1 SGHRS and CDR2 YFSETQ. The method was immunoSEQ multiplex PCR; TCRdb's version includes in-frame clones alone and lacks a portion of them. The sample lists 200,000 or so clones, about 92% seen once, with 10% in the top ten. The chain joins TRBV5-1 to TRBJ2-3; TRBD1 is a possible D gene (6 bases). The receptor's source is an adult in good health. The sequencing here drew on peripheral blood, taken on day 0 of AZD1222 vaccination. The CDR3 reads CASRLSGASPAQYF. The CDR3 region has the DNA TGCGCCAGCAGACTTTCAGGGGCCTCCCCGGCGCAGTATTTT. Together with reference TRBV5-1 and TRBJ2-3, the CDR3 gives the full variable domain: KAGVTQTPRYLIKTRGQQVTLSCSPISGHRSVSWYQQTPGQGLQFLFEYFSETQRNKGNFPGRFSGRQFSNSRSEMNVSTLELGDSALYLCASRLSGASPAQYFGPGTRLTVL.